This is a list of T cell receptor beta chains from one sample in a study of cytomegalovirus exposure and HLA in healthy donors. The repertoire was sequenced with immunoSEQ multiplex PCR; TCRdb's copy has only in-frame clones and lacks some. This sample has about 130,000 clones; approximately 84% occur once, and the top ten carry about 1.7%. The sequencing sample was made of PBMCs. The source of these receptors is a woman in her 40s in good health and CMV-seronegative. CDR3s include the opening cysteine and the closing phenylalanine or tryptophan. The D gene is left open where the match is weak. Clone sizes are given selectively: once, few, many, or a class where the clone is expanded.

>.|TRBJ1-2|TRBV27|few
TGTGCCAGCAGTTTAATGGGGGGGGTTGGCTACACCTTC
CASSLMGGVGYTF
>.|TRBJ2-2|TRBV6-1|.
TGTGCCAGCAGTCTAGGGCAGGGCGGGGCCGGGGAGCTGTTTTTT
CASSLGQGGAGELFF
>.|TRBJ1-1|TRBV6-4|.
TGTGCCAGCAGTACTGTCCCAGGGAACACTGAAGCTTTCTTT
CASSTVPGNTEAFF
>TRBD1|TRBJ2-7|TRBV5-1|.
TGCGCCAGCAGCCGTGAGGGGGCTTCCTACGAGCAGTACTTC
CASSREGASYEQYF
>.|TRBJ1-1|TRBV7-9|.
TGTGCCAGCAGCAGAAGTGAGGACTTGTCTATCACTGAAGCTTTCTTT
CASSRSEDLSITEAFF
>TRBD2|TRBJ2-7|TRBV28|.
TGTGCCAGCAGTTTACTCCAGCGGGAGGTCTCCTACGAGCAGTACTTC
CASSLLQREVSYEQYF
>TRBD1|TRBJ1-2|TRBV28|.
TGTGCCAGCAGTACCCGGGACAGGCCCGGGGATAACTATGGCTACACCTTC
CASSTRDRPGDNYGYTF
>TRBD2|TRBJ2-3|TRBV9|.
TGTGCCAGCAGCGTAGTCCCTAGCGGGGGGGTCACAGATACGCAGTATTTT
CASSVVPSGGVTDTQYF
>.|TRBJ1-1|TRBV30|once
TGTGCCTGGAGTGATACCAGGGGATACAACACTGAAGCTTTCTTT
CAWSDTRGYNTEAFF
>TRBD2|TRBJ2-7|TRBV30|.
TGTGCCTGGAGTCAAGGGGAGGGTGAGCAGTACTTC
CAWSQGEGEQYF
>.|TRBJ2-2|TRBV16|once
TGTGCCAGCCGAGGAGGGGCCGGGGAGCTGTTTTTT
CASRGGAGELFF
>.|TRBJ2-2|TRBV6-5|.
TGTGCCAGCAGGCAGGACTACACCGGGGAGCTGTTTTTT
CASRQDYTGELFF
>.|TRBJ2-7|TRBV11-3|.
TGTGCCAACCCCAGGTACGGGGTTCAGCAGTACTTC
CANPRYGVQQYF
>.|TRBJ2-2|TRBV19|.
TGTGCCAGTAGTCCCCGGGGTCCGGCGAACACCGGGGAGCTGTTTTTT
CASSPRGPANTGELFF
>TRBD2|TRBJ2-7|TRBV10-3|few
TGTGCCGCGACGGGACTAGCGCCTGGAACAATGGGCGAGCAGTACTTC
CAATGLAPGTMGEQYF
>TRBD2|TRBJ2-1|TRBV5-1|.
TGCGCCAGCAGCTTAGGGACTAGCTCCTACAATGAGCAGTTCTTC
CASSLGTSSYNEQFF
>.|TRBJ1-4|TRBV19|.
TGTGCCAGTAGGGAACAGGGTGTCTCAGCCCTGTTTTTT
CASREQGVSALFF
>TRBD1|TRBJ2-7|TRBV5-1|.
TGCGCCAGCAGCTCATCCGGCCAGGGGGCTCCCTACGAGCAGTACTTC
CASSSSGQGAPYEQYF
>TRBD2|TRBJ2-5|TRBV7-6|.
TGTGCCAGCAGCTTATGGGGGACTAGCGGTCAAGAGACCCAGTACTTC
CASSLWGTSGQETQYF
>.|TRBJ1-6|TRBV6-1|.
TGTGCCAGCCTCTTCCTTCCAAGAGAGTCACCCCTCCACTTT
CASLFLPRESPLHF
>TRBD2|TRBJ2-5|TRBV5-1|.
TGCGCCAGCAGCTTGGCCCCAGCGGGGGAACAAGAGGCCCAGTACTTC
CASSLAPAGEQEAQYF
>.|TRBJ2-5|TRBV28|.
TGTGCCAGCAGGGGGGGTAACCAAGAGACCCAGTACTTC
CASRGGNQETQYF
>.|TRBJ1-6|TRBV5-1|.
TGCGCCAGCAGCTTGACAGGGTTTAGTTCACCCCTCCACTTT
CASSLTGFSSPLHF
>.|TRBJ2-2|TRBV9|.
TGTGCCAGCAGCGTAGCGACAATTTTGGGCGGGGAGCTGTTTTTT
CASSVATILGGELFF
>.|TRBJ2-7|TRBV11-1|.
TGTGCCAGCAGCTTAGAAGGGAGCTCCTACGAGCAGTACTTC
CASSLEGSSYEQYF
>TRBD1|TRBJ2-5|TRBV6-5|.
TGTGCCAGCAGTCCGACAGGGGAGGAGACCCAGTACTTC
CASSPTGEETQYF
>.|TRBJ1-5|TRBV27|.
TGTGCCAGCAGTTTGTTAGGGGATCAGCCCCAGCATTTT
CASSLLGDQPQHF
>.|TRBJ2-1|TRBV11-2|.
TGTGCCAGCAGCTACGGGGGCAATGAGCAGTTCTTC
CASSYGGNEQFF
>.|TRBJ2-7|TRBV27|.
TGTGCCAGCAGTTCCCTCGAGGGCCCCTATGAGCAGTACTTC
CASSSLEGPYEQYF
>TRBD1|TRBJ1-5|TRBV6-1|once
TGTGCCAGCAGTAGGACAGGGGTAAGTCAGCCCCAGCATTTT
CASSRTGVSQPQHF
>.|TRBJ1-1|TRBV9|.
TGTGCCAGCAGCCTGGCCTCGTCGTATGCGGGCACTGAAGCTTTCTTT
CASSLASSYAGTEAFF
>.|TRBJ2-7|TRBV7-2|.
TGTGCCAGCAGCCCACTAGAGGTTGTGGACGAGCAGTACTTC
CASSPLEVVDEQYF
>TRBD1|TRBJ2-7|TRBV28|.
TGTGCCAGCACCAACAGGGGGGACGGCTACGAGCAGTACTTC
CASTNRGDGYEQYF
>TRBD2|TRBJ2-7|TRBV7-2|.
TGTGCCAGCAGCTTAGTGTCGCTAGCGGAACCTTCCTACGAGCAGTACTTC
CASSLVSLAEPSYEQYF
>.|TRBJ1-6|TRBV27|.
TGTGCCAGCAGTTTATCGTCGAGGATTTCACCCCTCCACTTT
CASSLSSRISPLHF
>TRBD1|TRBJ1-1|TRBV13|.
TGTGCCAGCAGCCTGGGACAGGGAGGTGGGACTGAAGCTTTCTTT
CASSLGQGGGTEAFF
>.|TRBJ1-1|TRBV30|few
TGTGCCTGCTTGGCAGGGGCCACTGAAGCTTTCTTT
CACLAGATEAFF
>TRBD1|TRBJ2-5|TRBV9|few
TGTGCCAGCAGCCGATTAGGGACAGGGGGCGCGGGAGAGACCCAGTACTTC
CASSRLGTGGAGETQYF
>.|TRBJ1-3|TRBV5-1|.
TGCGCCAGCCACCCCCCGCGCGGAAACACCATATATTTT
CASHPPRGNTIYF
>.|TRBJ2-1|TRBV10-1|once
TGCGCCAGCAGTGAGTCGCAGGGGCACAATGAGCAGTTCTTC
CASSESQGHNEQFF
>.|TRBJ2-2|TRBV2|.
TGTGCCAGCAGTTTGTCGGGGATCGGGGAGCTGTTTTTT
CASSLSGIGELFF
>.|TRBJ2-2|TRBV5-1|few
TGCGCCAGCAACAGCCCGAACACCGGGGAGCTGTTTTTT
CASNSPNTGELFF
>TRBD1|TRBJ2-1|TRBV13|.
TGTGCCAGCACGGGGGTGACAGGGGGAAAGGGCAATGAGCAGTTCTTC
CASTGVTGGKGNEQFF
>.|TRBJ1-1|TRBV10-3|.
TGTGCCATCAGTTCATCCACTACGAACACTGAAGCTTTCTTT
CAISSSTTNTEAFF
>.|TRBJ2-7|TRBV4-1|.
TGCGCCAGCAGCTGGGACGGACTATCCTACGAGCAGTACTTC
CASSWDGLSYEQYF
>.|TRBJ1-4|TRBV5-1|.
TGCGCCAGCAGCTTGGTTGGGCAGGGGTATGAAAAACTGTTTTTT
CASSLVGQGYEKLFF
>.|TRBJ2-3|TRBV7-9|.
TGTGCCAGCAGCTTAGTAGGCACAGATACGCAGTATTTT
CASSLVGTDTQYF
>TRBD1|TRBJ1-1|TRBV6-5|.
TGTGCCAGCAGCCGCAGCTACAGGGGTTCCACTGAAGCTTTCTTT
CASSRSYRGSTEAFF
>.|TRBJ2-1|TRBV4-1|few
TGCGCCAGCAGCCACTTCCTAGCGAATGAGCAGTTCTTC
CASSHFLANEQFF
>.|TRBJ2-3|TRBV9|.
TGTGCCAGCAGCGGGGGGGGCGCCCTTTTCAATACGCAGTATTTT
CASSGGGALFNTQYF
>.|TRBJ1-1|TRBV19|few
TGTGCCAGTAGTACATCGGCCACTAGGGATCCTGAAGCTTTCTTT
CASSTSATRDPEAFF
>.|TRBJ1-4|TRBV6-6|few
TGTGCCAGCAGTTATCAGGACAGCCTGAATGAAAAACTGTTTTTT
CASSYQDSLNEKLFF
>.|TRBJ1-1|TRBV5-1|once
TGCGCCAGCAGCTTGGCTACCGGGTTCTCGAACACTGAAGCTTTCTTT
CASSLATGFSNTEAFF
>TRBD2|TRBJ2-7|TRBV9|.
TGTGCCAGCAGCCTCGGACTAGCGGGAGGCCTACAGTACTTC
CASSLGLAGGLQYF
>.|TRBJ2-7|TRBV11-3|.
TGTGCCAGCAGCTTCGGGAGCCACGAGCAGTACTTC
CASSFGSHEQYF
>TRBD1|TRBJ2-7|TRBV29-1|few
TGCAGCGTTGAAGGACAGGGCGAGCAGTACTTC
CSVEGQGEQYF
>TRBD1|TRBJ1-1|TRBV5-6|.
TGTGCCAGCAGCTTCGGACAGGGGTTCGCTTTCTTT
CASSFGQGFAFF
>.|TRBJ1-2|TRBV5-6|few
TGTGCCAGCAGCAGCTCGGGAAACTATGGCTACACCTTC
CASSSSGNYGYTF
>TRBD1|TRBJ2-4|TRBV23-1|.
TGCGCCAGCAGTCAGGGGGACAGGGGCCCTACCTTAGCCAAAAACATTCAGTACTTC
CASSQGDRGPTLAKNIQYF
>.|TRBJ1-2|TRBV6-5|.
TGTGCCAGCAGTTATGCAGGGATTGACTATGGCTACACCTTC
CASSYAGIDYGYTF